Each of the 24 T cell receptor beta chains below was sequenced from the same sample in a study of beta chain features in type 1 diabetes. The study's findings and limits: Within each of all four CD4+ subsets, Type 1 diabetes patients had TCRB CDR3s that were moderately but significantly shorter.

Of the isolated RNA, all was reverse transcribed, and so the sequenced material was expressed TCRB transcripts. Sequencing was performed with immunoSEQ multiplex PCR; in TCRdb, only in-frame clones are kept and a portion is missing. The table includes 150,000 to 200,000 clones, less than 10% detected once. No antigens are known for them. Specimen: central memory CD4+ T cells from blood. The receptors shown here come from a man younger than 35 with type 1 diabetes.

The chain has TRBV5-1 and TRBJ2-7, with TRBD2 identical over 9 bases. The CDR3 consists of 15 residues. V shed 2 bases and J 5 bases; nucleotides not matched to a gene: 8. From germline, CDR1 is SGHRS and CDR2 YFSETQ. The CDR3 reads CASSLSGGRVNEQYF. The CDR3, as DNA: TGCGCCAGCAGCTTATCTGGCGGGAGGGTCAACGAGCAGTACTTC.

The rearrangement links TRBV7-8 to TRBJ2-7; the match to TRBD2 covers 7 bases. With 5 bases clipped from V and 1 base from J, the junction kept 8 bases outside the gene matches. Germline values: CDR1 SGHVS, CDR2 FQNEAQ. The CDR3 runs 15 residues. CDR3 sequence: CASSLSSGLSYEQYF. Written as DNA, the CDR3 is TGTGCCAGCAGCCTATCTAGCGGACTTTCCTACGAGCAGTACTTC.

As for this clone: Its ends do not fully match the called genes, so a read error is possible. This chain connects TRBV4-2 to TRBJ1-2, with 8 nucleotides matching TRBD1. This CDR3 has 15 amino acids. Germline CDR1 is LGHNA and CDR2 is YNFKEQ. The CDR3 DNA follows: TGTGCCAGCAGTCAAGGACAGGGAGCTAACTATGGCTACACCTTC. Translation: CASSQGQGANYGYTF.

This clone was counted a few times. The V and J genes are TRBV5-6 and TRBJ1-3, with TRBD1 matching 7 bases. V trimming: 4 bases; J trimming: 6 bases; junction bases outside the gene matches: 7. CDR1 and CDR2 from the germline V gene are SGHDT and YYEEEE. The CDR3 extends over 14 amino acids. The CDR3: CASSPDRRENTIYF. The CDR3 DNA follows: TGTGCCAGCAGCCCGGACAGGCGGGAAAACACCATATATTTT.

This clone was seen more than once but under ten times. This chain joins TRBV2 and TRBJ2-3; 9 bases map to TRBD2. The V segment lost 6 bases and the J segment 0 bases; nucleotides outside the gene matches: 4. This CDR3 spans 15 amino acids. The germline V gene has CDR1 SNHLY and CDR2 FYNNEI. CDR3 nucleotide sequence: TGTGCCAGCAGGGATACTAGCGGGAGCACAGATACGCAGTATTTT. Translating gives CASRDTSGSTDTQYF.

The CDR3 DNA reads TGCAGTGTAAAGAGCGGGAGCCGTTCCTACGAGCAGTACTTC. Translation gives CSVKSGSRSYEQYF. The V call is TRBV29-1, the J call TRBJ2-7; 8 nucleotides agree with TRBD2. Looked up from germline, CDR1 is SQVTM and CDR2 is ANQGSEA. CDR3 size: 14 residues.

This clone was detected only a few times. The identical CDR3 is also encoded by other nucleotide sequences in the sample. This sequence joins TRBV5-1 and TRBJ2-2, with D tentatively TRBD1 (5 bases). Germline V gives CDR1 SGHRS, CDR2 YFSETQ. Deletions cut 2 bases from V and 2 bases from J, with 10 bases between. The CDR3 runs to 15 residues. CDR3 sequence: CASSLETANTGELFF. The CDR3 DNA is TGCGCCAGCAGCTTAGAGACAGCTAACACCGGGGAGCTGTTTTTT.

The CDR3 loop reads CASSFGQKTYEQYF. DNA of the CDR3: TGCGCCAGCAGCTTCGGACAAAAGACCTACGAGCAGTACTTC. The chain couples TRBV5-1 to TRBJ2-7; perhaps TRBD1 as D (5 bases). In germline, CDR1 is SGHRS, CDR2 YFSETQ. This CDR3 is built from 14 residues. Trimming pared 2 bases from V and 2 bases from J, leaving 11 bases between.

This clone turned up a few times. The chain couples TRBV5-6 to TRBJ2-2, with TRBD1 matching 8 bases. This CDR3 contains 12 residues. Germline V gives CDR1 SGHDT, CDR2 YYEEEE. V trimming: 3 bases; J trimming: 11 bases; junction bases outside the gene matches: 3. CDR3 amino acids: CASSWDRFELFF. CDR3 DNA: TGTGCCAGCAGCTGGGACAGGTTCGAGCTGTTTTTT.

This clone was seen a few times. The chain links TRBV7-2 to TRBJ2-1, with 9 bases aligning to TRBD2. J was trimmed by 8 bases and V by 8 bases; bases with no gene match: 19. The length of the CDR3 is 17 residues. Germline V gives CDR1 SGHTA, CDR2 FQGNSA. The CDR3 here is CASDPGGGGRAIYEQFF. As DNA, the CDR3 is TGTGCCAGCGACCCGGGTGGTGGCGGGAGGGCCATCTATGAGCAGTTCTTC.

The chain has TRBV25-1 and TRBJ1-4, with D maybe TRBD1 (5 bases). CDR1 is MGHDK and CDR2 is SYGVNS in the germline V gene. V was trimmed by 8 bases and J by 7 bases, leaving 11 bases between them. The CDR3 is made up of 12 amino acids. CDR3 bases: TGTGCCAGCCATGGGCAGGGTGAAAAACTGTTTTTT. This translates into CASHGQGEKLFF.

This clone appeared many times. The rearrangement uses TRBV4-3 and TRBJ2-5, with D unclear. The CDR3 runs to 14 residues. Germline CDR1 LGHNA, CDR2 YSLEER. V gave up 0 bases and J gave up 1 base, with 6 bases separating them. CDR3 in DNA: TGCGCCAGCAGCCAAGATTACAGCCAAGAGACCCAGTACTTC. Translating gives CASSQDYSQETQYF.

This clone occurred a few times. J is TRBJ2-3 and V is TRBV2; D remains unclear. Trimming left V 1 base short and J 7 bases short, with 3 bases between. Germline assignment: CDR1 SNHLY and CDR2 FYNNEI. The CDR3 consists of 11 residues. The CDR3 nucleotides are TGTGCCAGCAGTGAAGAGCATACGCAGTATTTT. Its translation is CASSEEHTQYF.

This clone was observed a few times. The CDR3 protein is CASSYSLDYGYTF. The CDR3 DNA follows: TGTGCCAGCAGTTATTCCTTAGACTATGGCTACACCTTC. The J gene is TRBJ1-2, the V gene TRBV6-6, with D uncertain. This CDR3 is 13 amino acids long. V was clipped by 3 bases and J by 3 bases, with 8 bases between them. Germline lookup yields CDR1 MNHNY and CDR2 SVGAGI (reference sequence).

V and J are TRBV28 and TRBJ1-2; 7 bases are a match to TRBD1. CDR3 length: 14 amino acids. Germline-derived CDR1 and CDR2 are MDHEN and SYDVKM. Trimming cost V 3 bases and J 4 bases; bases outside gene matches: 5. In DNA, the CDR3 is TGTGCCAGCAGTTTTCCAGGGGGAGGCTATGGCTACACCTTC. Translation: CASSFPGGGYGYTF.

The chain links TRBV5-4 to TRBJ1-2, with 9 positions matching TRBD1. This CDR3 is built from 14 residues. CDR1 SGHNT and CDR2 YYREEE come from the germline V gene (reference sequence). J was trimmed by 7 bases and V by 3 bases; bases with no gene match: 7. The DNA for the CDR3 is TGTGCCAGCAGCTCCGGGACAGGGTATGGTGGCTACACCTTC. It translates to CASSSGTGYGGYTF. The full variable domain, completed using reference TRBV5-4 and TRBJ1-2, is ETGVTQSPTHLIKTRGQQVTLRCSSQSGHNTVSWYQQALGQGPQFIFQYYREEENGRGNFPPRFSGLQFPNYSSELNVNALELDDSALYLCASSSGTGYGGYTFGSGTRLTVV.

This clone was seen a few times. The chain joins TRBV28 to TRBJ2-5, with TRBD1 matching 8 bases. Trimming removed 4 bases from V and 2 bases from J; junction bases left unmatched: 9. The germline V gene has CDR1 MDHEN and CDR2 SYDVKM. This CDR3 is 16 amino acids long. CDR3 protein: CASSSSGQGTQETQYF. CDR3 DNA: TGTGCCAGCAGTTCCTCCGGACAGGGTACACAAGAGACCCAGTACTTC.

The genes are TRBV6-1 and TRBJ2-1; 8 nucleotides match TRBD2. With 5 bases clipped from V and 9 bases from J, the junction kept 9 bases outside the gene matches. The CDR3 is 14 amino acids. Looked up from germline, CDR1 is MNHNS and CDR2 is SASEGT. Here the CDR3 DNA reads TGTGCCAGCAGTAGCGGGAGCCCCGGGGGTGAGCAGTTCTTC. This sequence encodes CASSSGSPGGEQFF.

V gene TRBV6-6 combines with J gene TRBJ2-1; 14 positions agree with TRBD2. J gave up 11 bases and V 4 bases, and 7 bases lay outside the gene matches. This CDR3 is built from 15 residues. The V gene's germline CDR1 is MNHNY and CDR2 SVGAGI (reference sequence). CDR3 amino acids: CASSSPGLAGAKQFF. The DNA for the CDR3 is TGTGCCAGCAGTTCTCCGGGACTAGCGGGAGCAAAGCAGTTCTTC.

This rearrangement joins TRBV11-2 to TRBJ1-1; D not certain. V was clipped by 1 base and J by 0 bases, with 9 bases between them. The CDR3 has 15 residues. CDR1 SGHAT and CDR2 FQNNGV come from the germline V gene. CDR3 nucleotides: TGTGCCAGCAGCTTAGCGGCGGGATTGAACACTGAAGCTTTCTTT. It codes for CASSLAAGLNTEAFF. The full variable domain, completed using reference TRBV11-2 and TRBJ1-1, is EAGVAQSPRYKIIEKRQSVAFWCNPISGHATLYWYQQILGQGPKLLIQFQNNGVVDDSQLPKDRFSAERLKGVDSTLKIQPAKLEDSAVYLCASSLAAGLNTEAFFGQGTRLTVV.

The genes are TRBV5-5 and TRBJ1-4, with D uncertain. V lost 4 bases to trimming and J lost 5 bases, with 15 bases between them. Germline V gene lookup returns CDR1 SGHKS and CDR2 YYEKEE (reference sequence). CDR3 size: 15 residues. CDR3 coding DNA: TGTGCCAGCAGCCTACGGGCGGGAGTCAATGAAAAACTGTTTTTT. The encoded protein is CASSLRAGVNEKLFF. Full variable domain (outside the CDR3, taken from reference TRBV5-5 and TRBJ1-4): DAGVTQSPTHLIKTRGQQVTLRCSPISGHKSVSWYQQVLGQGPQFIFQYYEKEERGRGNFPDRFSARQFPNYSSELNVNALLLGDSALYLCASSLRAGVNEKLFFGSGTQLSVL.

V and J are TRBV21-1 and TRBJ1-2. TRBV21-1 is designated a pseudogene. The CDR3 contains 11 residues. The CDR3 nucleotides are TGTGCCAGCAGCAGAGACTATGGCTACACCTTC. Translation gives CASSRDYGYTF.

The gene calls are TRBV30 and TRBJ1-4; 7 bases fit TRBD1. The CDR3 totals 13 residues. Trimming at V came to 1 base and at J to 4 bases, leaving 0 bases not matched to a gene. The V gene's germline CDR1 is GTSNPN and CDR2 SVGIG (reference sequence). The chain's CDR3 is CAWSGQGNEKLFF. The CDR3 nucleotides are TGTGCCTGGAGTGGACAGGGTAATGAAAAACTGTTTTTT.

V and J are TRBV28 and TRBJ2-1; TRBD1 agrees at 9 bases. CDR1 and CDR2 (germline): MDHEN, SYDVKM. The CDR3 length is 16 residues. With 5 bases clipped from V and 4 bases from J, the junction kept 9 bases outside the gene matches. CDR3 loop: CASSLRQGDPYNEQFF. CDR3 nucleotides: TGTGCCAGCAGTCTCCGACAGGGGGACCCTTACAATGAGCAGTTCTTC.